These 5 T cell receptor beta chains were sequenced from one sample in a study of T cell repertoires in cytomegalovirus infection. TCRdb re-called the reads with MiXCR, one entry per CDR3 protein. Here the sample spans some 220,000 distinct CDR3 sequences, 6.5% being singletons. The sample comprised PBMCs. The receptor source for this set is a human donor in good health (CMV status not recorded). Some clones in this sample may be carry-over from other donors' samples.

There are many counts of this clonotype. The CDR3 sequence is CASPFWLRGEKLFF. CDR3 bases: TGCGCCAGTCCCTTTTGGCTAAGAGGGGAAAAACTGTTTTTT. The chain links TRBV23-1 to TRBJ1-4; no definite D call. TRBV23-1 is annotated as an ORF whose role is uncertain. CDR3 size: 14 residues. The V gene lost 9 bases and the J gene lost 8 bases, with 19 bases spanning the gap.

The sample holds many counts of this clonotype. This sequence joins TRBV19 and TRBJ1-5; TRBD1 aligns across 8 bases. V lost 11 bases and J lost 1; bases outside the gene matches: 7. Per the germline V gene, CDR1 is LNHDA and CDR2 is SQIVND (reference sequence). The length of the CDR3 is 14 residues. CDR3 amino acids: CASGQVGSNQPQHF. In DNA form, the CDR3 reads TGTGCCTCGGGACAGGTCGGAAGCAATCAGCCCCAGCATTTT.

This clonotype appeared many times. V and J are TRBV7-2 and TRBJ2-1, with D unresolved. This CDR3 region has 16 residues. The germline gives CDR1 SGHTA, CDR2 FQGNSA. V was cut by 5 bases and J by 4 bases, with 18 bases left in between. The chain's CDR3 is CASSPQTQGTYNEQFF. The CDR3 DNA reads TGTGCCAGCAGCCCCCAGACACAAGGCACTTACAATGAGCAGTTCTTC.

This clonotype was recorded at least ten times. This chain connects TRBV6-1 to TRBJ2-3, with 10 positions matching TRBD2. Trimming took 4 bases from V and 6 from J; bases not matched to a gene: 10. The CDR3 totals 16 residues. In germline, CDR1 is MNHNS, CDR2 SASEGT. The CDR3 region is CASSVSLAGAGDTQYF. The CDR3 DNA follows: TGTGCCAGCAGTGTTTCTCTAGCGGGGGCGGGGGATACGCAGTATTTT.

The sample holds a few counts of this clonotype. The V and J genes are TRBV28 and TRBJ2-2; 7 bases align to TRBD1. CDR3 length: 16 residues. CDR1 is MDHEN, CDR2 SYDVKM, per germline. J was trimmed by 4 bases and V by 3 bases; bases with no gene match: 8. The CDR3 DNA is TGTGCCAGCAGTTTCCCCTCCACAGGGGCCACCGGGGAGCTGTTTTTT. Residues: CASSFPSTGATGELFF.